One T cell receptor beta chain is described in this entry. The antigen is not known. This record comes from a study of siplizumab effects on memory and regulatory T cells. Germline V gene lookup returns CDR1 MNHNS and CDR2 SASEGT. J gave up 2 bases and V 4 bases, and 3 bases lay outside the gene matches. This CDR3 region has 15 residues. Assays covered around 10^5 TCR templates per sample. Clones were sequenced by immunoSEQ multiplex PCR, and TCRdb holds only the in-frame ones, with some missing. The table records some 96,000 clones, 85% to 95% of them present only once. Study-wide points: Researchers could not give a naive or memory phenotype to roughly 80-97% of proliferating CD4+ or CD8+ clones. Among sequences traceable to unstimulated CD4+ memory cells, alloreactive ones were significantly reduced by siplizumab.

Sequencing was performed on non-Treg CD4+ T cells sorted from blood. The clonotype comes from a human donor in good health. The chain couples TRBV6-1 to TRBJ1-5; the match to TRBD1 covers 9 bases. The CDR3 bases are TGTGCCAGCAGTGGAGGACAGGGGCGCAATCAGCCCCAGCATTTT. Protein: CASSGGQGRNQPQHF.